The source of this TCR beta chain is a study of human T cells and chemical hapten exposure (TCRdb year 2021). Regarding the complete study: For sensitization, 2% DPC in acetone was applied to a roughly 2 cm by roughly 2 cm area of upper inner arm skin. Weekly therapeutic DPC doses were additionally applied to the scalp of patients throughout the approximately 25-week study period. Patch tests used Finn chambers with 0.01% DPC on the upper back, scored after 6 days by International Contact Dermatitis Research Group standards. The mostly female patient cohort included alopecia areata with under or over 50% scalp involvement, alopecia totalis and alopecia universalis. Libraries were pooled for sequencing, and variation in per-sample TCR yields was attributed mainly to small differences in library volumes within the pool. This study followed changes in the peripheral blood TCR repertoire in vivo during primary and secondary sensitization of alopecia patients to the hapten diphenylcyclopropenone (DPC). Blood samples were taken from patients before sensitization (week 0) and then at 2, 6 and about 24 weeks after DPC sensitization. Nearly 30 alopecia patients provided blood for TCR sequencing at one to four time points (pre-sensitization, 2, 6 and 24 weeks). Each blood RNA sample was used to sequence both TCR alpha and TCR beta chains. The paper as a whole reports these results and caveats: After repeated subsampling, changes were observed in the strength of the expansion versus patch-test correlation and in the threshold at which the correlation became significant. Alopecia, a presumed autoimmune disease, was present in all patients, so the immune response of the patients might differ from that of healthy individuals. DPC sensitization did not change the number of TCRs with a frequency above 1 in 1000, and there was no evidence of changes in global repertoire structure. The number of PT1 expanded TCRs positively correlated with patch test score, significant at thresholds 8, 16 and 32 but not 4. Compared with pre-sensitization or healthy control sets, expanded TCRs formed significantly more large CDR3 similarity clusters, which is consistent with antigen-driven responses.

In its sample, this clonotype was seen many times. What antigen it recognizes has not been identified. No quality values exist for individual bases; no much larger clone is one base distant. Its CDR3 holds 15 amino acids, cysteine through phenylalanine. Only the CDR3 region is kept as DNA, spanning 45 bases read in frame from base 1. The germline V gene gives CDR1 as MNHEY and CDR2 as SVGAGI. V is shortened by 0 bases, J by 3 bases, and the region joining them spans 9 bases. Libraries were prepared through RACE. The sample was run on a NextSeq 500. Library preparation attached unique molecular identifiers to individual cDNA molecules for quantitative, reproducible TCR counting. The authors' analysis ran thus. Samples had a median of around 92,000 TCRs, with a range from roughly 23,224 to 700,000. The Decombinator software suite was used to annotate the V, J and CDR3 of the TCR reads. For the PS versus PT1 abundance plots, all samples were subsampled to the same number of TCRs (28,000). TCRs were defined as expanded if absent before sensitization and observed at least eight times at the 2-week time point. In TCRdb, the public reads were trimmed at Q25 with fastp and aligned with MiXCR, with productive beta chains retained. Rows are combined by CDR3 protein, so each entry shows the most common genes and DNA. None of the V and J calls come from the authors' own analysis; TCRdb made them. The sample table records roughly 38,000 distinct CDR3 sequences; over 3.5% of these occur just once. The top ten clonotypes cover over 25% of the sample.

Reading the label with the study, this specimen's time point is: patch test 1, 2 weeks after DPC sensitization. The treatment or condition label for this specimen denotes: therapeutic diphenylcyclopropenone sensitization with weekly scalp DPC. Unfractionated whole blood was collected in Tempus Blood RNA tubes, and total RNA was extracted from that blood. At every patch-test visit, the blood draw took place before the patch test was put on. To be eligible, patients had to be aged 18 to 70, diagnosed with alopecia and judged suitable for DPC therapy, while pregnant patients were excluded. The sequence was collected from a man in his fifties with alopecia areata. Some clones in this sample may be carry-over from other donors' samples. The source material was whole blood, sampled in connection with sensitization to the hapten diphenylcyclopropenone (DPC). This chain joins TRBV6-5 to TRBJ2-1, and the D gene may be TRBD1, 5 bases matching. The bases read TGTGCCAGCAGTTACTCGACAGATAACTACAATGAGCAGTTCTTC. Its translation is CASSYSTDNYNEQFF.